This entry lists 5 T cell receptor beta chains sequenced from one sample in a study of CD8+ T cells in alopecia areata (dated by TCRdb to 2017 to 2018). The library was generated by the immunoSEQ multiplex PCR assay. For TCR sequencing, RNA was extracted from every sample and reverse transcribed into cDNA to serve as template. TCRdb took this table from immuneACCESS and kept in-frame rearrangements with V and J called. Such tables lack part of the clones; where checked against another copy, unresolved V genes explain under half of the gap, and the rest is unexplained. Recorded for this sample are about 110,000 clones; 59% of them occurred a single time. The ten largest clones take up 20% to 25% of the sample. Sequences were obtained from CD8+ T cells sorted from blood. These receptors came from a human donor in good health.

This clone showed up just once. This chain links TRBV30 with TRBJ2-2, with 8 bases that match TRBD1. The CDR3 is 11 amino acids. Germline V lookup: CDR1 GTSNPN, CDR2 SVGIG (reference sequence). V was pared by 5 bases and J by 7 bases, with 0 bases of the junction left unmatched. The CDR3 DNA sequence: TGTGCCTGGGACAGGGGCGGGGAGCTGTTTTTT. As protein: CAWDRGGELFF.

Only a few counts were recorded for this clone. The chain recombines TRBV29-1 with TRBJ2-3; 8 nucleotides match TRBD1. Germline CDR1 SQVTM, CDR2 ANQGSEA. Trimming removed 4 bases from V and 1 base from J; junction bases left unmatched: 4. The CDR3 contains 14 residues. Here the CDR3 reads CSVVYRGGTDTQYF. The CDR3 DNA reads TGCAGCGTTGTCTACAGGGGGGGCACAGATACGCAGTATTTT.

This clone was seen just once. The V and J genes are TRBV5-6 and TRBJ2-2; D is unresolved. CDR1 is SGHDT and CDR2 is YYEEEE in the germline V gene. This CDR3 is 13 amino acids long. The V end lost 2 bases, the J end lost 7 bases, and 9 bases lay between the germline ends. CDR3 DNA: TGTGCCAGCAGCTTTGGCCGAGGCGGGGAGCTGTTTTTT. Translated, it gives CASSFGRGGELFF. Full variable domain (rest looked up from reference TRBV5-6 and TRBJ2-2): DAGVTQSPTHLIKTRGQQVTLRCSPKSGHDTVSWYQQALGQGPQFIFQYYEEEERQRGNFPDRFSGHQFPNYSSELNVNALLLGDSALYLCASSFGRGGELFFGEGSRLTVL.

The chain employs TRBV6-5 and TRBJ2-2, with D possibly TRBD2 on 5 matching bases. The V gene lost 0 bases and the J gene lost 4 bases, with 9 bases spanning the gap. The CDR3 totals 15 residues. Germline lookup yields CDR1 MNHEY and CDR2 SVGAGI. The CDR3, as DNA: TGTGCCAGCAGTTACTCGACTCTAGCCACCGGGGAGCTGTTTTTT. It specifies CASSYSTLATGELFF.

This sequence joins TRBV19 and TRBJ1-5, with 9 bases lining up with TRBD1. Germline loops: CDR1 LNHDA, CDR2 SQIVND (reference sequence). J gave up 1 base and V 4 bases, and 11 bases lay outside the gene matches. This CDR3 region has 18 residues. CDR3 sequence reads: CASSTTYGQGRSNQPQHF. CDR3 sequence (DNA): TGTGCCAGTAGTACGACGTACGGACAGGGGAGAAGCAATCAGCCCCAGCATTTT.